The 6 T cell receptor beta chains reported below all come from one sample, sequenced in a study of response to subunit inactivated influenza vaccine. Each CDR3 protein is one row after TCRdb ran MiXCR on the RT-PCR reads. The table has approximately 530,000 distinct CDR3 sequences, approximately 7.8% seen once. The starting material was PBMCs from blood, obtained approximately 25 months after vaccination. All receptors come from a man between 45 and 75 years old who received an inactivated influenza vaccine.

This clonotype was counted only a few times. CDR3 residues: CATSVRTGYGYTF. DNA of the CDR3: TGTGCCACCAGTGTCCGGACAGGGTATGGCTACACCTTC. The chain links TRBV24-1 to TRBJ1-2; 8 bases line up with TRBD1. V lost 5 bases, J lost 5 bases, and 3 bases stayed unmatched. The CDR3 is 13 amino acids. The germline CDR1 and CDR2 sequences are KGHDR and SFDVKD.

This clonotype was found a few times. The rearrangement uses TRBV27 and TRBJ2-3; D may be TRBD2 (6 bases). This CDR3 is 15 amino acids long. The V and J ends lost 6 bases and 0 bases respectively, with 13 bases between them. Germline values: CDR1 MNHEY, CDR2 SMNVEV (reference sequence). The CDR3 reads CASRRRGTSTDTQYF. CDR3 coding DNA: TGTGCCAGCAGGCGGCGCGGGACTAGCACAGATACGCAGTATTTT.

V gene TRBV20-1 combines with J gene TRBJ2-7; D may be TRBD2 (6 bases). The CDR3 sequence is 13 residues long. Trimming stripped 6 bases from V and 4 bases from J, with 16 bases between. Germline V gene lookup returns CDR1 DFQATT and CDR2 SNEGSKA (reference sequence). CDR3 in amino acids: CSASSGLGYEQYF. The CDR3 nucleotides read TGCAGTGCCTCTTCGGGACTGGGATACGAGCAGTACTTC.

This clonotype has ten or more counts. The rearrangement uses TRBV5-1 and TRBJ2-1; a weak D match, TRBD1 (5 bases). The CDR3 sequence is 15 residues long. The V gene's germline CDR1 is SGHRS and CDR2 YFSETQ. Trimming took 0 bases from V and 4 from J, leaving 11 bases between them. The CDR3 DNA follows: TGCGCCAGCAGCTTGGCAGGGCAAACTTACAATGAGCAGTTCTTC. Amino acids: CASSLAGQTYNEQFF.

This clonotype was counted many times. The chain uses TRBV5-6 and TRBJ2-2; D is unresolved. The germline V gene has CDR1 SGHDT and CDR2 YYEEEE. The CDR3 contains 15 residues. Deletions cut 1 base from V and 5 bases from J, with 12 bases between. CDR3 region: CASSLLGLSTGELFF. CDR3 DNA: TGTGCCAGCAGCTTGCTGGGGTTGAGTACCGGGGAGCTGTTTTTT.

In this sample, this clonotype turned up a few times. The chain is built from TRBV12-3 or TRBV12-4 and TRBJ2-2, with 9 bases aligning to TRBD1. CDR3 length: 16 amino acids. The J segment lost 6 bases and the V segment lost 5 bases, leaving 10 bases of the junction unmatched. The CDR3 protein is CASSPPGTGSAGELFF. CDR3 sequence (DNA): TGTGCCAGCAGTCCGCCCGGGACAGGGAGCGCCGGGGAGCTGTTTTTT.